This is a list of T cell receptor beta chains from one sample in a study of shared clonotypes between healthy human individuals. TCRdb's table, derived via immunoSEQ multiplex PCR, lists solely in-frame clones and lacks some. The table has 2 million to 2.5 million clones, under 95% seen once. Sample: naive CD4+ T cells from PBMCs. These receptor sequences come from a man between 18 and 29 years old in good health. Some clones in this sample may be carry-over from other donors' samples. Both conserved end residues are part of each CDR3. The order of the fields is CDR3 protein, CDR3 DNA, V gene, J gene, D gene, clone size. D genes are given only for firm matches. Clone size is not always given. Where it is, it says once, few, many or a class for expanded clones.

CASSPGRGGRAPNEQFF	TGCGCCAGCAGCCCAGGGCGAGGGGGGAGGGCCCCGAATGAGCAGTTCTTC	TRBV4-1	TRBJ2-1	-	-
CASSLIGGEQFF	TGCGCCAGCAGCCTCATAGGCGGTGAGCAGTTCTTC	TRBV5-1	TRBJ2-1	-	-
CASSLAPGGRQPQHF	TGTGCCAGCAGCTTGGCCCCTGGGGGAAGACAGCCCCAGCATTTT	TRBV5-5	TRBJ1-5	-	-
CASSLGPAGGETQYF	TGTGCCAGCAGCTTAGGGCCGGCAGGGGGAGAGACCCAGTACTTC	TRBV5-4	TRBJ2-5	TRBD1	-
CASSPLTGAAKNIQYF	TGTGCCAGCTCACCACTTACGGGGGCAGCCAAAAACATTCAGTACTTC	TRBV18	TRBJ2-4	-	-
CASSSLAGGFYNEQFF	TGTGCCAGCAGTTCCCTAGCGGGAGGTTTCTACAATGAGCAGTTCTTC	TRBV28	TRBJ2-1	TRBD2	-
CARERDEQYF	TGTGCCAGAGAGCGGGACGAGCAGTACTTC	TRBV2	TRBJ2-7	-	-
CASSLGLAGDRKTQYF	TGCGCCAGCAGCTTGGGACTAGCGGGAGATAGGAAGACCCAGTACTTC	TRBV5-1	TRBJ2-5	TRBD2	-
CASSEARRRLYQETQYF	TGTGCCAGCAGTGAAGCTCGCCGTCGTCTGTACCAAGAGACCCAGTACTTC	TRBV6-1	TRBJ2-5	-	-
CASSTGTASYGYTF	TGTGCCAGCAGCACCGGGACAGCCAGCTATGGCTACACCTTC	TRBV7-2	TRBJ1-2	TRBD1	-
CASRTSGRAPYNEQFF	TGTGCCAGCCGAACTAGCGGGAGGGCCCCCTACAATGAGCAGTTCTTC	TRBV6-4	TRBJ2-1	TRBD2	-
CASTYPGLAGTEQFF	TGTGCCAGCACTTATCCCGGGCTAGCGGGAACTGAGCAGTTCTTC	TRBV7-2	TRBJ2-1	TRBD2	-
CASSPGQGPGTEAFF	TGTGCCAGCAGCCCGGGACAGGGTCCAGGCACTGAAGCTTTCTTT	TRBV7-6	TRBJ1-1	TRBD1	-
CASSPMGTSGWDTQYF	TGTGCCAGCAGCCCGATGGGGACTAGCGGGTGGGATACGCAGTATTTT	TRBV7-2	TRBJ2-3	TRBD2	-
CASSPLVGKYEQYF	TGCGCCAGCAGCCCCTTAGTAGGCAAATACGAGCAGTACTTC	TRBV5-1	TRBJ2-7	-	-
CASSAEGAGYGYTF	TGTGCCAGCAGCGCGGAGGGGGCGGGATATGGCTACACCTTC	TRBV7-2	TRBJ1-2	TRBD1	-
CASSQTSVPQWVSSYNEQFF	TGTGCCAGCAGTCAGACTAGCGTCCCTCAGTGGGTAAGCTCCTACAATGAGCAGTTCTTC	TRBV27	TRBJ2-1	TRBD2	-
CASSVVAGWTGELFF	TGTGCCAGCAGCGTAGTAGCGGGATGGACCGGGGAGCTGTTTTTT	TRBV9	TRBJ2-2	TRBD2	-
CASSLVAGAPYNEQFF	TGCGCCAGCAGCTTGGTGGCGGGAGCCCCCTACAATGAGCAGTTCTTC	TRBV5-1	TRBJ2-1	TRBD2	-
CASSPRGPYEQYF	TGCGCCAGCTCCCCTAGAGGGCCCTACGAGCAGTACTTC	TRBV5-1	TRBJ2-7	-	-
CASTGQPNTGELFF	TGTGCCAGCACTGGACAGCCAAACACCGGGGAGCTGTTTTTT	TRBV2	TRBJ2-2	-	-
CASSNRDGHPPANEKLFF	TGTGCCAGCAGCAACCGGGACGGTCACCCCCCGGCTAATGAAAAACTGTTTTTT	TRBV21-1	TRBJ1-4	-	-
CASSSDRVNTEAFF	TGCGCCAGCAGCTCGGACAGAGTGAACACTGAAGCTTTCTTT	TRBV5-1	TRBJ1-1	-	once
CASTGAQVNYGYTF	TGTGCCAGCACGGGGGCGCAGGTGAACTATGGCTACACCTTC	TRBV6-6	TRBJ1-2	-	-
CASSSSTRSNEQFF	-	TRBV6-6	TRBJ2-1	-	-
CASSLSTPGTTNEKLFF	TGTGCCAGCAGTTTATCTACCCCCGGGACAACTAATGAAAAACTGTTTTTT	TRBV27	TRBJ1-4	-	-
CASSLGTGGVNEQYF	TGCGCCAGCAGCTTGGGGACAGGGGGTGTAAACGAGCAGTACTTC	TRBV5-1	TRBJ2-7	TRBD1	-
CASSLVWEETQYF	TGTGCCAGCAGCTTGGTCTGGGAGGAGACCCAGTACTTC	TRBV5-4	TRBJ2-5	-	-
CASSFWDRSYEQYF	TGTGCCAGCAGTTTCTGGGACAGGAGCTACGAGCAGTACTTC	TRBV27	TRBJ2-7	TRBD1	few
CAWMGGAEAFF	TGTGCCTGGATGGGAGGCGCTGAAGCTTTCTTT	TRBV30	TRBJ1-1	-	-
CASSLDGNQPQHF	TGTGCCAGCAGCCTCGACGGAAATCAGCCCCAGCATTTT	TRBV6-6	TRBJ1-5	-	-
CASNPPGTGGYEQYF	TGTGCCAGCAACCCCCCGGGGACAGGGGGCTACGAGCAGTACTTC	TRBV28	TRBJ2-7	TRBD1	-
CASSSRTGSNTGELFF	TGTGCCAGCAGTTCCCGGACAGGCTCGAACACCGGGGAGCTGTTTTTT	TRBV28	TRBJ2-2	TRBD1	-
CASSYSLTGGNTEAFF	TGTGCCAGCAGTTACTCCTTGACAGGGGGGAACACTGAAGCTTTCTTT	TRBV6-5	TRBJ1-1	TRBD1	-
CASSPSGGRSSYEQYF	TGTGCCAGCAGCCCCAGTGGTGGCCGGAGCTCCTACGAGCAGTACTTC	TRBV11-2	TRBJ2-7	-	-
CASSKARKSTDTQYF	TGTGCCAGCAGCAAAGCGCGGAAAAGCACAGATACGCAGTATTTT	TRBV21-1	TRBJ2-3	-	-
CASSAGQHNQPQHF	TGTGCCAGCAGCGCGGGACAGCACAATCAGCCCCAGCATTTT	TRBV6-5	TRBJ1-5	TRBD1	-